This T cell receptor beta chain was profiled in a study of T-cell memory formation after mild COVID-19. This clonotype was counted between two and nine times. TCRdb called the 5' RACE reads again in MiXCR, with one record for every CDR3 protein. This repertoire shows roughly 300,000 distinct CDR3 sequences, approximately 13% found once; its top ten account for approximately 21%. This CDR3 comprises 16 residues. Per the germline V gene, CDR1 is MNHEY and CDR2 is SVGAGI. V lost 2 bases and J 3 bases, leaving 14 bases between the germline ends. Sequenced input: PBMCs or a T cell subset sorted from them (not recorded which). The receptor was isolated from a man between 18 and 35 years old who had mild COVID-19 (a few samples of this study predate the infection). Cell type and time point are not known. This chain connects TRBV6-5 to TRBJ2-4; D might be TRBD2 (6 bases). The CDR3 DNA is TGTGCCAGCAGTTACGACCTAGCGAAAGGCAAAAACATTCAGTACTTC. Translated, it gives CASSYDLAKGKNIQYF.